The T cell receptor (beta chain) under discussion was sequenced for a study of post-analysis software for immune sequencing data. J gave up 4 bases and V 0 bases, and 3 bases lay outside the gene matches. Germline values: CDR1 PRHDT, CDR2 FYEKMQ (reference sequence). This CDR3 contains 15 residues. cDNA libraries for TCR beta contained unique molecular identifiers. It was from roughly 1.1 to 9.2 million T cells that about 500,000 cDNA molecules came. TCRdb re-called the PCR reads with MiXCR, one entry per CDR3 protein. The table includes over 150,000 distinct CDR3 sequences, roughly 35% detected once.

This receptor was obtained from a girl aged 5 to 17 with multiple sclerosis. Sequenced material: blood, taken after autologous hematopoietic stem cell transplantation. The chain employs TRBV13 and TRBJ2-1; TRBD1 aligns across 7 bases. CDR3 in DNA: TGTGCCAGCAGCTTAGGACAGGGGACGTACAATGAGCAGTTCTTC. Translating gives CASSLGQGTYNEQFF.